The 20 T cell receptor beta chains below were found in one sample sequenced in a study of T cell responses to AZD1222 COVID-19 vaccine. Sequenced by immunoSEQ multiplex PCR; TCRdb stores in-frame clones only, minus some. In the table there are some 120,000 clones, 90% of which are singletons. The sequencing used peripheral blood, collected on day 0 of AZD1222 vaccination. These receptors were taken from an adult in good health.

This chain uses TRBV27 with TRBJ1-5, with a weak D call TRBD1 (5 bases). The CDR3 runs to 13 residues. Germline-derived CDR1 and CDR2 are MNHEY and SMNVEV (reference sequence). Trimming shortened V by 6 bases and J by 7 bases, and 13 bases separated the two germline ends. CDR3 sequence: CASRLGVGQPQHF. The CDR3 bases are TGTGCCAGCAGACTGGGGGTGGGCCAGCCCCAGCATTTT.

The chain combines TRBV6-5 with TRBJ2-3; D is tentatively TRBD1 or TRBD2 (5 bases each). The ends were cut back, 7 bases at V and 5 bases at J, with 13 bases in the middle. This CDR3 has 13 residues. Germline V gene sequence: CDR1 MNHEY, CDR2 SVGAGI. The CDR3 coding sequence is TGTGCCAGCACCGCACGGGGCCGAGATACGCAGTATTTT. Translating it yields CASTARGRDTQYF.

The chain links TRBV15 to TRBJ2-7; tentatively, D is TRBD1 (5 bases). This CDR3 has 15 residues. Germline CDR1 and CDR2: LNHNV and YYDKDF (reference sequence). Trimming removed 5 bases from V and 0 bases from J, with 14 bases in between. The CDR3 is CATSGRGPDSYEQYF. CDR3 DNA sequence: TGTGCCACCAGCGGAAGGGGCCCGGACTCCTACGAGCAGTACTTC. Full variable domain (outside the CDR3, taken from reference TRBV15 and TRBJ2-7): DAMVIQNPRYQVTQFGKPVTLSCSQTLNHNVMYWYQQKSSQAPKLLFHYYDKDFNNEADTPDNFQSRRPNTSFCFLDIRSPGLGDTAMYLCATSGRGPDSYEQYFGPGTRLTVT.

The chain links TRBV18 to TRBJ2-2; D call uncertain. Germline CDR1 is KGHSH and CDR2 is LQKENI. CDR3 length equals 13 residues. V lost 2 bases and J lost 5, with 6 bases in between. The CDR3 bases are TGTGCCAGCTCACCAAGTGGAACCGGGGAGCTGTTTTTT. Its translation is CASSPSGTGELFF. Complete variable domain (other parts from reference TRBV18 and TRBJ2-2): NAGVMQNPRHLVRRRGQEARLRCSPMKGHSHVYWYRQLPEEGLKFMVYLQKENIIDESGMPKERFSAEFPKEGPSILRIQQVVRGDSAAYFCASSPSGTGELFFGEGSRLTVL.

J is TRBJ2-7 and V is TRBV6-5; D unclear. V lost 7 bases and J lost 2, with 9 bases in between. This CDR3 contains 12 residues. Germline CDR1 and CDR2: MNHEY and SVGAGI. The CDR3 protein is CASKLLAYEQYF. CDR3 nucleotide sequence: TGTGCCAGCAAGTTGCTCGCCTACGAGCAGTACTTC.

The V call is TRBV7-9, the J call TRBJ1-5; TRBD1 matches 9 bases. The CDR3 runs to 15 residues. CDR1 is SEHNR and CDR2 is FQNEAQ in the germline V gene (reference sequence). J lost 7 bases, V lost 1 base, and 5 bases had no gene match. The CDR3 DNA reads TGTGCCAGCAGCTTAGTGGGGACAGGGAACCAGCCCCAGCATTTT. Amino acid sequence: CASSLVGTGNQPQHF.

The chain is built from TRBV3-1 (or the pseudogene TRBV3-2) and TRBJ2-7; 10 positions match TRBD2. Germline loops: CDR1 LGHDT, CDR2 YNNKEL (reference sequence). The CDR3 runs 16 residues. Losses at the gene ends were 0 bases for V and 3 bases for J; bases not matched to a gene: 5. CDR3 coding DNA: TGTGCCAGCAGCCAAGAATTAGGACTAGCGGTCTACGAGCAGTACTTC. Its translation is CASSQELGLAVYEQYF.

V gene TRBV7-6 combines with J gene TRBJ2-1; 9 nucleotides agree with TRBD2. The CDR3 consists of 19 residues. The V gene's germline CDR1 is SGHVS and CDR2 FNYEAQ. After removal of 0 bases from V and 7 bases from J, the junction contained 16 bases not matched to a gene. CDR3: CASSLAPPGGAGGGNEQFF. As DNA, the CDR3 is TGTGCCAGCAGCTTAGCACCCCCCGGGGGAGCGGGAGGAGGGAATGAGCAGTTCTTC.

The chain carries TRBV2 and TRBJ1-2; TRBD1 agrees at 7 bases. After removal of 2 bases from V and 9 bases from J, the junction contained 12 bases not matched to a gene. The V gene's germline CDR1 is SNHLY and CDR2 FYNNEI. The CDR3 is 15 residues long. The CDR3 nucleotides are TGTGCCAGCAGTGAATTAGGCCGGGAGGGGGCGAGCTACACCTTC. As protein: CASSELGREGASYTF.

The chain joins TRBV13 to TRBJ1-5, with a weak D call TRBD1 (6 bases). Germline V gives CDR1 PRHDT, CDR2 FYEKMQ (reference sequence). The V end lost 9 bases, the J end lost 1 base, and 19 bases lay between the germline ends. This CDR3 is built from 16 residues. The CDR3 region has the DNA TGTGCCAGGGGGGGGCCGGGACGATACAGCAATCAGCCCCAGCATTTT. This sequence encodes CARGGPGRYSNQPQHF.

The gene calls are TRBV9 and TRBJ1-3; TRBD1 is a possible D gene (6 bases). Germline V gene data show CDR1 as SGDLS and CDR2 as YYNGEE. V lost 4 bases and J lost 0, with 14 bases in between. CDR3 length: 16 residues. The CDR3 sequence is CASSSRTEYSGNTIYF. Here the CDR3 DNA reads TGTGCCAGCAGCTCTCGGACAGAATACTCTGGAAACACCATATATTTT.

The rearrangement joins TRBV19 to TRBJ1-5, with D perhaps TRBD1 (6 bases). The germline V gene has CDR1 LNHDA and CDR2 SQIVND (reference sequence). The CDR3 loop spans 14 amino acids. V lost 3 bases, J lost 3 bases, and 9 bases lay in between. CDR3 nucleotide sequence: TGTGCCAGTAGTATCGGACAGTACAATCAGCCCCAGCATTTT. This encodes CASSIGQYNQPQHF. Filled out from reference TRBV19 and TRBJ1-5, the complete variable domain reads DGGITQSPKYLFRKEGQNVTLSCEQNLNHDAMYWYRQDPGQGLRLIYYSQIVNDFQKGDIAEGYSVSREKKESFPLTVTSAQKNPTAFYLCASSIGQYNQPQHFGDGTRLSIL.

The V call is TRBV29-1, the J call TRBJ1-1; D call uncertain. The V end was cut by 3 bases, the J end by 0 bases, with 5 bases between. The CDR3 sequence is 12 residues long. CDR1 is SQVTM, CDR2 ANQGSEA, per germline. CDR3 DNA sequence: TGCAGCGTTGAGAACATGAACACTGAAGCTTTCTTT. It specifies CSVENMNTEAFF.

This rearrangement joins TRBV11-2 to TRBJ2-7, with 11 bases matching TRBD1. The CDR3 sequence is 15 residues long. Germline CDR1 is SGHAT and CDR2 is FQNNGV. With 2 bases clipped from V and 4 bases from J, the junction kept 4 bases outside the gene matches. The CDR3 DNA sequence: TGTGCCAGCAGCTTATCCTGGGACAGGGGGTACGAGCAGTACTTC. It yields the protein CASSLSWDRGYEQYF.

The CDR3 DNA follows: TGTGCCAGTACCGCTCGACTAGCGGGGGACAATGAGCAGTTCTTC. It is translated as CASTARLAGDNEQFF. This sequence joins TRBV19 and TRBJ2-1; 12 nucleotides line up with TRBD2. The CDR3 totals 15 residues. The V gene's germline CDR1 is LNHDA and CDR2 SQIVND (reference sequence). V gave up 7 bases and J gave up 5 bases; unmatched junction bases: 6.

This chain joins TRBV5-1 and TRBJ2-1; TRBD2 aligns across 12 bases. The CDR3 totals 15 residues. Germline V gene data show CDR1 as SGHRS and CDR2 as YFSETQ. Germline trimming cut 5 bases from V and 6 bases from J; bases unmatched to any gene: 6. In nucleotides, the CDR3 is TGCGCCAGCAGAAATGGACTAGCGGGATCCAATGAGCAGTTCTTC. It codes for CASRNGLAGSNEQFF.

CDR3 nucleotides: TGCGCCAGCAGCCAACAGACAGGCTACACTGAAGCTTTCTTT. The encoded protein is CASSQQTGYTEAFF. V gene TRBV4-1 combines with J gene TRBJ1-1; D may be TRBD1 (6 bases). Trimming stripped 2 bases from V and 3 bases from J, with 10 bases between. From germline, CDR1 is MGHRA and CDR2 YSYEKL. The CDR3 totals 14 residues.

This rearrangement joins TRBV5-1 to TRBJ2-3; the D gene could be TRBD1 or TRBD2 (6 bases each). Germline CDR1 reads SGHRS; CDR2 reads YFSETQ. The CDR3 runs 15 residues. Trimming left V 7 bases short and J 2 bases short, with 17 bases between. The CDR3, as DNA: TGCGCCAGCTGCCGGGAGTGGGGGCACACAGATACGCAGTATTTT. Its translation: CASCREWGHTDTQYF.

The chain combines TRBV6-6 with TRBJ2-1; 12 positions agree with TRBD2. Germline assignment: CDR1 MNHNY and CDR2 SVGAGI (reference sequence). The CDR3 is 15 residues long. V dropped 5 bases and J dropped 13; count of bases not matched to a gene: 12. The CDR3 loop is CASSTRTSGTLFQFF. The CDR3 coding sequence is TGTGCCAGCAGTACCCGGACTAGCGGGACCCTATTTCAGTTCTTC.

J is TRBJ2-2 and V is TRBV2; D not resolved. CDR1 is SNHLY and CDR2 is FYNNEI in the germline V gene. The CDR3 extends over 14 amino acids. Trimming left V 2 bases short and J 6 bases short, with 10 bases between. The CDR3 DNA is TGTGCCAGCAGTGAAACTTGGTTCCCCGGGGAGCTGTTTTTT. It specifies CASSETWFPGELFF.